One TCR beta chain is described in this entry. Its target antigen remains unknown. No qualities accompany the bases; no much larger clone lies one base away. This was a case-control study nested in a cohort of healthcare workers in London, UK, who had nasopharyngeal swab PCR tests and blood samples taken every week. Healthcare workers were recruited between 23 and 31 March 2020, during the week of the UK lockdown, and were followed weekly for up to about 15 weeks. This sample was included in a study of early T cells in non-severe SARS-CoV-2 infection (dated by TCRdb to about 2021). About the full investigation: TCR sequencing used bulk RNA from unsorted whole blood, so alpha and beta chains could not be paired. The investigation overall reported the following: Matching against VDJdb was skewed toward anti-spike CD8 responses, likely underestimated virus-specific expansions, and missed private and CD4 specificities.

The method was 5' RACE. Instrument used: NextSeq 500. To correct for sequencing error and PCR bias, the TCR library protocol tagged individual cDNA molecules with unique molecular identifiers. TCR alpha and beta chains were both sequenced, and the abundances of alpha and beta sequences in each sample were closely correlated with each other. Under the source paper's analysis protocol: Decombinator V4 was used to annotate the V gene, J gene and CDR3 of the TCR sequences. TCRs were defined as expanded if a significant change between any two time points was detected under a Poisson model with p below 0.0001. TCR abundances were normalised to the total number of TCRs sequenced per sample and expressed as counts per million. MAIT TCRs were defined by TRAV1-2 paired with TRAJ12, TRAJ20 or TRAJ33, and iNKT TCRs by TRAV10 paired with TRAJ18. VDJdb, accessed 1 November 2021, was searched for CMV, EBV and SARS-CoV-2 annotated TCRs, with TCRs annotated for multiple antigens excluded. TCRdb cleaned the public reads at Q25 with fastp, built clones with MiXCR and kept in-frame beta chains. Rows are unified per CDR3 protein, each entry keeping the most common DNA and genes. The V and J calls and clone size are TCRdb's, not the authors'. This sample has approximately 90,000 distinct CDR3 sequences in its table, and approximately 10% of those were observed once. Less than 5.5% of the sample goes to the ten largest clones.

Trimming takes 0 bases from V and 1 base from J, and the germline ends sit 7 bases apart. Taken from cysteine to phenylalanine, the CDR3 has 14 residues. CDR3 DNA only is kept here, 42 bases in frame from base 1. The germline V gene (reference sequence) provides CDR1 SGHNT and CDR2 YYREEE. The chain couples TRBV5-4 to TRBJ1-1, with the D gene too uncertain to name. Sample: whole blood, taken at baseline. This TCR was sampled from an adult who was a healthcare worker with PCR-confirmed SARS-CoV-2 infection or an uninfected control (not recorded which). The CDR3 amino acid sequence is: CASSLGRQNTEAFF. The bases read TGTGCCAGCAGCTTGGGTCGGCAGAACACTGAAGCTTTCTTT.